This section outlines one T cell receptor (beta chain) sequence together with its context. Its antigen is unknown. The data belong to a study of CD8 T cells in ankylosing spondylitis. One entry per CDR3 protein, called by TCRdb with MiXCR from the 5' RACE reads. The sample lists approximately 300,000 distinct CDR3 sequences, about a fifth occurring once. Study results and caveats: Disease-linked clones reportedly showed significant enrichment in matched ankylosing spondylitis synovial fluid.

Trimming took 5 bases from V and 5 from J, leaving 13 bases between them. The CDR3 is 15 residues long. Sample: blood, either unsorted or a sorted T cell fraction (not recorded which). The chain recombines TRBV12-3 or TRBV12-4 with TRBJ1-6; D unclear. This TCR was recovered from a female donor with ankylosing spondylitis or in good health (not recorded which). CDR3 region: CASSLLGSDNSPLHF. The CDR3 DNA is TGTGCCAGCAGTCTCCTAGGGAGCGATAATTCACCCCTCCACTTT.